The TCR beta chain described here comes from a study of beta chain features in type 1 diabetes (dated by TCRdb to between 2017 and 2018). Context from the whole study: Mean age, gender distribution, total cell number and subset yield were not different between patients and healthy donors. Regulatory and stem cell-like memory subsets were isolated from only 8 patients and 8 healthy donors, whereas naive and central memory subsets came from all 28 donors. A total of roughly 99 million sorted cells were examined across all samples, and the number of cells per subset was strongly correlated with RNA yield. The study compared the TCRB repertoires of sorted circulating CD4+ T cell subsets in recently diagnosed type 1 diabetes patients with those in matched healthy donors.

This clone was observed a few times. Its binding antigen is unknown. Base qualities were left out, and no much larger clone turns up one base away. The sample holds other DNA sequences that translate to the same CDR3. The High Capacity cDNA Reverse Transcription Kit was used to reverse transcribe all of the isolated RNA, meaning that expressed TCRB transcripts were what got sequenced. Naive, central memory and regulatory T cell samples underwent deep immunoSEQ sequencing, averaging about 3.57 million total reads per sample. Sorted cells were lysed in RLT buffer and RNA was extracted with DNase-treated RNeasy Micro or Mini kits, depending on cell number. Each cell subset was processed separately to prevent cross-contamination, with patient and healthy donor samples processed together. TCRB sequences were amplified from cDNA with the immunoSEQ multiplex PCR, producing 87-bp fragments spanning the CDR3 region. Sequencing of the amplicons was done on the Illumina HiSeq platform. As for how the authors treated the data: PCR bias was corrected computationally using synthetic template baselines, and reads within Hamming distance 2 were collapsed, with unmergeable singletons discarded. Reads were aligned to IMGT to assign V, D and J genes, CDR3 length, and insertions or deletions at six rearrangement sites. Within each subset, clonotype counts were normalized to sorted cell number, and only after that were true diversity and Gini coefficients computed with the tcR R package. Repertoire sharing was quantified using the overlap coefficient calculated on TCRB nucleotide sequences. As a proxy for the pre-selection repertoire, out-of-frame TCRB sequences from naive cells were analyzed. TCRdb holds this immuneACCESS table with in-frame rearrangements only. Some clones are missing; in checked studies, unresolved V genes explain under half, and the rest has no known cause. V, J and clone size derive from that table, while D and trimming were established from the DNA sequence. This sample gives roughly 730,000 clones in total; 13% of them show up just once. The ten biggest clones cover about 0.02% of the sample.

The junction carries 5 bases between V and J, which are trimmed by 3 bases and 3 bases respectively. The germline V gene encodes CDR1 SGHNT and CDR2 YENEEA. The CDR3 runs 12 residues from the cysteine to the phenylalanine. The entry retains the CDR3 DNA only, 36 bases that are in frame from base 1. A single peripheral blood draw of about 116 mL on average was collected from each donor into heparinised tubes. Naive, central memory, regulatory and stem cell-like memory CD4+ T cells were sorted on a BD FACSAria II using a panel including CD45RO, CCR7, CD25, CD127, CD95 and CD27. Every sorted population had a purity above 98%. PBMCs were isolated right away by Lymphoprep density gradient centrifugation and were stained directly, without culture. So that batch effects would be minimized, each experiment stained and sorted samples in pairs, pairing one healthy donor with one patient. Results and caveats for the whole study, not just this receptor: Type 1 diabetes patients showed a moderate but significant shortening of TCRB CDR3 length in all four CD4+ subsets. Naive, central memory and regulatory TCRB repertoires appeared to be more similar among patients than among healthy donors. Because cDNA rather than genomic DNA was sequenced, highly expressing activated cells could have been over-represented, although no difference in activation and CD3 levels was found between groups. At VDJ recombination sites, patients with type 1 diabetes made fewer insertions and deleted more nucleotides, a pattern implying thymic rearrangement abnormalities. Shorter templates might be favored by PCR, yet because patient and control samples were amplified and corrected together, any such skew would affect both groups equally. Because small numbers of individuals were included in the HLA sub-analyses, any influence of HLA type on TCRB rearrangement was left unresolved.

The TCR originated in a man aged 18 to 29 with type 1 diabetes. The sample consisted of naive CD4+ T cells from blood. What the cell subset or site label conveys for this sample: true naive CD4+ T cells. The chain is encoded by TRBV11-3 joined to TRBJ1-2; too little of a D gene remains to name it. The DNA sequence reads TGTGCCAGCAGCTTGGAAGACTATGGCTACACCTTC. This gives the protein CASSLEDYGYTF.